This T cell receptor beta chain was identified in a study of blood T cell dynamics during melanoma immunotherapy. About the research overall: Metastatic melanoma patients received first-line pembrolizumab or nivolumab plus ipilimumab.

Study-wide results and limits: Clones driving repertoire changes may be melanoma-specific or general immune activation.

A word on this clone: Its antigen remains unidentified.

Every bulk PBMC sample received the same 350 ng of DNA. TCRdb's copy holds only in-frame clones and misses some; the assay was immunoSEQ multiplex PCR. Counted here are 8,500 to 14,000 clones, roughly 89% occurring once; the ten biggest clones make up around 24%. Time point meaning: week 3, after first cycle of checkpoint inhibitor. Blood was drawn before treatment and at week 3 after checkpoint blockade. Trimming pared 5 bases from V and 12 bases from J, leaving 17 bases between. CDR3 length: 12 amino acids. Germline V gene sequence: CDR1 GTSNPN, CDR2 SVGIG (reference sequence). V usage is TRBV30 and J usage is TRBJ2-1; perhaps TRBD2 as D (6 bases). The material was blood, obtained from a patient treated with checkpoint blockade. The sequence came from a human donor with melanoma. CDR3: CAWEAGIPTQFF. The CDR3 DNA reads TGTGCCTGGGAGGCGGGGATTCCAACGCAGTTCTTC. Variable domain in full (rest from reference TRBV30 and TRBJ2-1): SQTIHQWPATLVQPVGSPLSLECTVEGTSNPNLYWYRQAAGRGLQLLFYSVGIGQISSEVPQNLSASRPQDRQFILSSKKLLLSDSGFYLCAWEAGIPTQFFGPGTRLTVL.